A selection of T cell receptor beta chains follows, all from one sample in a study of breast tumors, draining lymph nodes, adjacent tissues. TCRdb processed the multiplex PCR reads anew with MiXCR; each CDR3 protein has one entry. The repertoire holds 120,000 or so distinct CDR3 sequences, 20% seen once, with roughly 3.5% in the top ten. The sequenced material came from axillary lymph node tissue. These receptors were obtained from a female donor with breast cancer. Some clones in this sample may be carry-over from other donors' samples. The CDR3 runs from the conserved cysteine through the conserved F or W. A D gene is named only where the DNA matches it firmly. A clone size is listed for some rows: how often the clone was seen (once, few, many), or a class if it is expanded.

D gene: TRBD2; CDR3 length: 15; V gene: TRBV11-2; clone size: once; J gene: TRBJ2-1; CDR3 protein: CASSKLAGGLNEQFF; CDR3 DNA: TGTGCCAGCAGCAAACTAGCGGGAGGGTTAAATGAGCAGTTCTTC
D gene: .; CDR3 length: 13; V gene: TRBV9; clone size: many; J gene: TRBJ2-3; CDR3 protein: CASSNPSGNTQYF; CDR3 DNA: TGTGCCAGCAGTAACCCATCGGGCAATACGCAGTATTTT
D gene: .; CDR3 length: 14; V gene: TRBV7-8; clone size: once; J gene: TRBJ1-2; CDR3 protein: CASSLERVNYGYTF; CDR3 DNA: TGTGCCAGCAGCTTAGAGAGGGTTAACTATGGCTACACCTTC
D gene: .; CDR3 length: 12; V gene: TRBV30; clone size: few; J gene: TRBJ2-5; CDR3 protein: CAWSKGGQTQYF; CDR3 DNA: TGTGCCTGGAGTAAGGGGGGACAGACCCAGTACTTC
D gene: .; CDR3 length: 18; V gene: TRBV20-1; clone size: many; J gene: TRBJ2-1; CDR3 protein: CSARDPLGQTSSYNEQFF; CDR3 DNA: TGCAGTGCTAGAGACCCACTTGGACAGACAAGCTCCTACAATGAGCAGTTCTTC
D gene: TRBD1; CDR3 length: 17; V gene: TRBV4-2; clone size: many; J gene: TRBJ2-3; CDR3 protein: CASSLDQGGSSTDTQYF; CDR3 DNA: TGTGCCAGCAGCCTCGATCAAGGGGGCTCTAGCACAGATACGCAGTATTTT
D gene: TRBD2; CDR3 length: 16; V gene: TRBV3-1; clone size: many; J gene: TRBJ2-7; CDR3 protein: CASSQPSLAGAPEQYF; CDR3 DNA: TGTGCCAGCAGCCAGCCCTCTCTAGCGGGAGCCCCCGAGCAGTACTTC
D gene: .; CDR3 length: 15; V gene: TRBV28; clone size: .; J gene: TRBJ1-5; CDR3 protein: CASSLSGHSNQPQHF; CDR3 DNA: TGTGCCAGCAGTTTATCAGGGCATAGCAATCAGCCCCAGCATTTT
D gene: TRBD1; CDR3 length: 20; V gene: TRBV11-2; clone size: few; J gene: TRBJ1-4; CDR3 protein: CASSLATGTGALRRGEKLFF; CDR3 DNA: TGTGCCAGCAGCTTAGCGACAGGGACAGGGGCCCTTCGGAGAGGTGAAAAACTGTTTTTT
D gene: TRBD1; CDR3 length: 15; V gene: TRBV5-6; clone size: many; J gene: TRBJ1-4; CDR3 protein: CASSLFGTGNEKLFF; CDR3 DNA: TGTGCCAGCAGCTTGTTCGGGACAGGAAACGAAAAACTGTTTTTT
D gene: .; CDR3 length: 13; V gene: TRBV6-6; clone size: many; J gene: TRBJ1-6; CDR3 protein: CASSNQLRSPLHF; CDR3 DNA: TGTGCCAGCAGCAATCAATTGAGATCACCCCTCCACTTT
D gene: TRBD2; CDR3 length: 16; V gene: TRBV11-2; clone size: many; J gene: TRBJ2-1; CDR3 protein: CASSYTRSGRYNEQFF; CDR3 DNA: TGTGCCAGCAGCTATACCCGGAGCGGGAGGTACAATGAGCAGTTCTTC
D gene: .; CDR3 length: 13; V gene: TRBV20-1; clone size: many; J gene: TRBJ2-3; CDR3 protein: CSARGGSTDTQYF; CDR3 DNA: TGCAGTGCCAGAGGGGGTAGCACAGATACGCAGTATTTT
D gene: .; CDR3 length: 12; V gene: TRBV7-3; clone size: many; J gene: TRBJ2-5; CDR3 protein: CASSLQRETQYF; CDR3 DNA: TGTGCCAGCAGCCTACAGAGGGAGACCCAGTACTTC
D gene: .; CDR3 length: 15; V gene: TRBV7-3; clone size: .; J gene: TRBJ2-7; CDR3 protein: CASSLYPSVAYKQYF; CDR3 DNA: TGTGCCAGCAGCTTATACCCCTCCGTGGCCTACAAGCAGTACTTC
D gene: .; CDR3 length: 12; V gene: TRBV20-1; clone size: many; J gene: TRBJ2-7; CDR3 protein: CSARQVRYEQYF; CDR3 DNA: TGCAGTGCTAGACAAGTGCGATACGAGCAGTACTTC
D gene: TRBD1; CDR3 length: 13; V gene: TRBV6-1; clone size: .; J gene: TRBJ1-5; CDR3 protein: CASSEAGQGARHF; CDR3 DNA: TGTGCCAGCAGTGAAGCGGGACAGGGAGCCCGGCATTTT
D gene: .; CDR3 length: 13; V gene: TRBV19; clone size: many; J gene: TRBJ2-7; CDR3 protein: CASSPGEGDEQYF; CDR3 DNA: TGTGCCAGTAGCCCAGGGGAAGGGGACGAGCAGTACTTC
D gene: TRBD2; CDR3 length: 17; V gene: TRBV3-1; clone size: few; J gene: TRBJ2-7; CDR3 protein: CASSPGLAGGEFHEQYF; CDR3 DNA: TGTGCCAGCAGCCCGGGACTAGCGGGAGGAGAGTTTCACGAGCAGTACTTC
D gene: .; CDR3 length: 14; V gene: TRBV27; clone size: many; J gene: TRBJ2-7; CDR3 protein: CASGPGGRGHEQYF; CDR3 DNA: TGTGCCAGCGGACCGGGGGGCAGGGGGCACGAGCAGTACTTC
D gene: TRBD1; CDR3 length: 15; V gene: TRBV19; clone size: many; J gene: TRBJ2-1; CDR3 protein: CASSINPGGWNEQFF; CDR3 DNA: TGTGCCAGTAGTATAAATCCAGGGGGCTGGAATGAGCAGTTCTTC
D gene: TRBD1; CDR3 length: 14; V gene: TRBV12-3/TRBV12-4; clone size: many; J gene: TRBJ2-3; CDR3 protein: CASSTGQGTDTQYF; CDR3 DNA: TGTGCCAGCAGCACAGGACAGGGCACAGATACGCAGTATTTT
D gene: TRBD2; CDR3 length: 16; V gene: TRBV28; clone size: many; J gene: TRBJ2-1; CDR3 protein: CASRGTSGIHSNEQFF; CDR3 DNA: TGTGCCAGCAGGGGGACTAGCGGGATTCACAGCAATGAGCAGTTCTTC
D gene: .; CDR3 length: 14; V gene: TRBV7-3; clone size: .; J gene: TRBJ2-7; CDR3 protein: CASSLDSGVYEQYF; CDR3 DNA: TGTGCCAGCAGCTTAGATTCGGGAGTCTACGAGCAGTACTTC
D gene: .; CDR3 length: 15; V gene: TRBV6-6; clone size: .; J gene: TRBJ2-2; CDR3 protein: CASTPHQTNTGELFF; CDR3 DNA: TGTGCCAGCACCCCACACCAGACGAACACCGGGGAGCTGTTTTTT
D gene: .; CDR3 length: 15; V gene: TRBV3-1; clone size: many; J gene: TRBJ1-4; CDR3 protein: CASSQDGDTREKLFF; CDR3 DNA: TGTGCCAGCAGCCAAGATGGGGACACACGCGAAAAACTGTTTTTT
D gene: .; CDR3 length: 14; V gene: TRBV10-2; clone size: many; J gene: TRBJ1-5; CDR3 protein: CASSEGTSGQPQHF; CDR3 DNA: TGCGCCAGCAGTGAGGGGACATCGGGACAGCCCCAGCATTTT
D gene: TRBD1; CDR3 length: 14; V gene: TRBV24-1; clone size: .; J gene: TRBJ1-5; CDR3 protein: CATRAGQGDQPQHF; CDR3 DNA: TGTGCCACCAGGGCGGGACAGGGCGATCAGCCCCAGCATTTT
D gene: TRBD1; CDR3 length: 13; V gene: TRBV5-1; clone size: many; J gene: TRBJ1-2; CDR3 protein: CASSLGTGDGYTF; CDR3 DNA: TGCGCCAGCAGCTTGGGGACAGGGGATGGCTACACCTTC